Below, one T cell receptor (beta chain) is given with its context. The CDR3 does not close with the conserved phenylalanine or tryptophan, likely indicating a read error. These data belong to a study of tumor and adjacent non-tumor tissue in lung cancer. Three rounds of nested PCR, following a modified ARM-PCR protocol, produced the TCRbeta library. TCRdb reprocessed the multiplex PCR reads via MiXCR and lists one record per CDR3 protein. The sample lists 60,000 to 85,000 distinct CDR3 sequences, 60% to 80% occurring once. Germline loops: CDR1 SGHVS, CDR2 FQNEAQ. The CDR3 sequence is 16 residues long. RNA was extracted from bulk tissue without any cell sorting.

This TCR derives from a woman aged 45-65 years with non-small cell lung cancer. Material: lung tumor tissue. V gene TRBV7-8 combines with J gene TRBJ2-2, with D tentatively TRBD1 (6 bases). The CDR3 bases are TGTGCCGGCAGCAGATTTGGACAGTCGAACACCGGGGAGCTGTTTCTT. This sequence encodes CAGSRFGQSNTGELFL.